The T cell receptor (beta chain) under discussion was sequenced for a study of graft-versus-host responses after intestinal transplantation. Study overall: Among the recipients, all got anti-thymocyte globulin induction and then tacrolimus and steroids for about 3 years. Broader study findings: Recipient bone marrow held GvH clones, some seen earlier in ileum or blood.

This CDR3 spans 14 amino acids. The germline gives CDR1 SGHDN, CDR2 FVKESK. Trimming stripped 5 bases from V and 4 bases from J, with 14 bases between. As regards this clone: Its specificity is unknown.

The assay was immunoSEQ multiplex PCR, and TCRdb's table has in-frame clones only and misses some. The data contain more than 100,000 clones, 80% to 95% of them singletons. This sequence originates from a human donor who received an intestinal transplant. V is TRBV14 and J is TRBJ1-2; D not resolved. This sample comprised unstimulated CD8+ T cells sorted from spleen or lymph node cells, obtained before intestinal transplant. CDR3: CASSFTADSYGYTF. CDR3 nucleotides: TGTGCCAGCAGCTTTACAGCGGATAGCTATGGCTACACCTTC.